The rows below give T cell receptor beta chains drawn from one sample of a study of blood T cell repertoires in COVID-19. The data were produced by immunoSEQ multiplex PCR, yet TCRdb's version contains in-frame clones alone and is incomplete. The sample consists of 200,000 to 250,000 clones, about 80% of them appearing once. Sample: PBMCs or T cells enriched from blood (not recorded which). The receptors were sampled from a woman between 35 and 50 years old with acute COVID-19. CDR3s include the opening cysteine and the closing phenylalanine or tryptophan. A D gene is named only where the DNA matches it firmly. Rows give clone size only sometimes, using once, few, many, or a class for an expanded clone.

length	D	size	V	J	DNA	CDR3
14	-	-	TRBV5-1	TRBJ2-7	TGCGCCAGCAGCGATGATCTTGCCGGGGGCGAGCAGTACTTC	CASSDDLAGGEQYF
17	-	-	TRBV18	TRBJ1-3	TGTGCCAGCTCATCGGCCGGCGGGGAAGGGGATGGAAACACCATATATTTT	CASSSAGGEGDGNTIYF
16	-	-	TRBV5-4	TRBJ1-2	TGTGCCAGCAGCTTGGGTGGCAGACTCAATAGCTATGGCTACACCTTC	CASSLGGRLNSYGYTF
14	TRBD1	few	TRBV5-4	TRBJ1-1	TGTGCCAGCAGCACGGGACAGAGTAACACTGAAGCTTTCTTT	CASSTGQSNTEAFF
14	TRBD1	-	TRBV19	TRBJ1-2	TGTGCCAGTACCGCGACAGGGTCCAACTATGGCTACACCTTC	CASTATGSNYGYTF
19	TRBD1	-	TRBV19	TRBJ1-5	TGTGCCAGTAGTGCAACCGGGACAGTGTTTGCGATCAGCAATCAGCCCCAGCATTTT	CASSATGTVFAISNQPQHF
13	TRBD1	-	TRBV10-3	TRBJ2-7	TGTGCCATCAGTTGGGACAGGGGAGACGAGCAGTACTTC	CAISWDRGDEQYF
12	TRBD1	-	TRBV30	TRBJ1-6	TGTGCCCGGGGACAGGGTAATTCACCCCTCCACTTT	CARGQGNSPLHF
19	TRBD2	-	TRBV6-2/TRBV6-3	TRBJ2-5	TGTGCCAGCAGTTACTTCACCGGGACTAGCGGGAGTGACGGGGAGACCCAGTACTTC	CASSYFTGTSGSDGETQYF
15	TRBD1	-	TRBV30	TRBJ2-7	TGTGCCTGGAGCCCAAGCTTGACAGGGGCAAGCGAGCAGTACTTC	CAWSPSLTGASEQYF
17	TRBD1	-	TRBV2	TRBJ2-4	TGTGCCAGCAGTGATCCAGGACAGGGAAAATCCAAAAACATTCAGTACTTC	CASSDPGQGKSKNIQYF
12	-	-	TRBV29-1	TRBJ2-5	TGCAGCTATCTGGGGCAGGCGGAGACCCAGTACTTC	CSYLGQAETQYF
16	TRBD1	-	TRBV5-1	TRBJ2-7	TGCGCCAGCAGCTTGGCCAGAGGGACAGGGTCCTACGAGCAGTACTTC	CASSLARGTGSYEQYF
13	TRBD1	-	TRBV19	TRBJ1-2	TGTGCCAGTAGAGAGACAGGGGTCTATGGCTACACCTTC	CASRETGVYGYTF
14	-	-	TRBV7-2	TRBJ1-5	TGTGCCAGCAGCTTACAGGCTGGCAATCAGCCCCAGCATTTT	CASSLQAGNQPQHF
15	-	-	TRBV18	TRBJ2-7	TGTGCCAGCTCGCCTGCCAGGGGGGCATTATACGAGCAGTACTTC	CASSPARGALYEQYF
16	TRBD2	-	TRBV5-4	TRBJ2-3	TGTGCCAGCAGCTCTGCTAGCGGGGGGCACACAGATACGCAGTATTTT	CASSSASGGHTDTQYF
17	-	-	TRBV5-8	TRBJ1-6	TGTGCCAGCAGCTTGGACCGGGGGGGGTTCTTGAATTCACCCCTCCACTTT	CASSLDRGGFLNSPLHF
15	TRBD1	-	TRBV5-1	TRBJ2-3	TGCGCCAGCAGCTTCCGGGACAGGGTCCCAGATACGCAGTATTTT	CASSFRDRVPDTQYF
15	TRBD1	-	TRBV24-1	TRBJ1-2	TGTGCCACCAGTGATGGACAGGGTGGATGGTATGGCTACACCTTC	CATSDGQGGWYGYTF
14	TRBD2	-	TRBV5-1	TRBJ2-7	TGCGCCAGCAGCCCAGCGGGGGGACCCTACGAGCAGTACTTC	CASSPAGGPYEQYF
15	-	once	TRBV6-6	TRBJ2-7	TGTGCCAGCAGCCCGGACTACCTAAGCTCCTACGAGCAGTACTTC	CASSPDYLSSYEQYF
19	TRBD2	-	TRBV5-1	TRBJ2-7	TGCGCCAGCAGCTTGAAGGGGCCTTTTGCGGCGGGGGTCCCCTACGAGCAGTACTTC	CASSLKGPFAAGVPYEQYF
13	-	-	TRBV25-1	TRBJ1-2	TGTGCCAGCAGTGAACGGTGGGGGGATGGCTACACCTTC	CASSERWGDGYTF
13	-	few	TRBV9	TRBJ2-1	TGTGCCAGCAGCGCGCACGGTCGCAATGAGCAGTTCTTC	CASSAHGRNEQFF
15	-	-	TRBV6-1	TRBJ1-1	TGTGCCAGCAGTGAAAGGGGGTTTTTGGACACTGAAGCTTTCTTT	CASSERGFLDTEAFF
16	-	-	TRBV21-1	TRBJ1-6	TGTGCCAGCAGCCATCCAGGGGCGACCAATAATTCACCCCTCCACTTT	CASSHPGATNNSPLHF
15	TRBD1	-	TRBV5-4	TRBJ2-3	TGTGCCAGCAGCTTTCGACAGGGGGCGGCAGATACGCAGTATTTT	CASSFRQGAADTQYF
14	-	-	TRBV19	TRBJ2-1	TGTGCCAGTAGTCCTTCGACTAAAAGCAATGAGCAGTTCTTC	CASSPSTKSNEQFF
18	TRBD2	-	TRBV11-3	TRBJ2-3	TGTGCCAGCAGCTCGAACCAGAGACTAGCGGGGAGCACAGATACGCAGTATTTT	CASSSNQRLAGSTDTQYF
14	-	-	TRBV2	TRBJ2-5	TGTGCCAGCAGTGTGTCTCCTGTCGTAGAGACCCAGTACTTC	CASSVSPVVETQYF
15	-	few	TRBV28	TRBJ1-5	TGTGCCAGCAGTTTAACGGGTTATAGCAATCAGCCCCAGCATTTT	CASSLTGYSNQPQHF
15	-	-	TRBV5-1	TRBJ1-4	TGCGCCAGCAGCTTGGCCACAGGGCCGAATGAAAAACTGTTTTTT	CASSLATGPNEKLFF
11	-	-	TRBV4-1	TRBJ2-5	TGCGCCAGCGGGGCACGGGAGACCCAGTACTTC	CASGARETQYF
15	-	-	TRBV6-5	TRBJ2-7	TGTGCCAGCAGTTACTCCTTTACAGGGAACGACGAGCAGTACTTC	CASSYSFTGNDEQYF
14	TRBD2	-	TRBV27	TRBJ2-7	TGTGCCAGCAGTTTCCGAGGGAGGGCCTACGAGCAGTACTTC	CASSFRGRAYEQYF
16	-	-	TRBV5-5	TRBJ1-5	TGTGCCAGCAGCTTGGTCGGTGGGGGAGGAAATCAGCCCCAGCATTTT	CASSLVGGGGNQPQHF
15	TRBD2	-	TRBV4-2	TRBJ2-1	TGTGCCAGCAGCCACGGGGGGGAATTGAGCAATGAGCAGTTCTTC	CASSHGGELSNEQFF
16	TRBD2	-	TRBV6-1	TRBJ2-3	TGTGCCAGCAGTGAGAGTAGCGGGGGGTTCACAGATACGCAGTATTTT	CASSESSGGFTDTQYF
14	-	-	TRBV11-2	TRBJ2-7	TGTGCCAGCAGCTCCCCCGGCAGGGGCGACGAGCAGTACTTC	CASSSPGRGDEQYF
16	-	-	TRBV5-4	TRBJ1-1	TGTGCCAGCAGCCCCCTAATTGGGGGAGGGAACACTGAAGCTTTCTTT	CASSPLIGGGNTEAFF